Listed here is a single TCR beta chain. Its antigen remains unidentified. V was pared by 5 bases and J by 5 bases, with 8 bases between. Looked up from germline, CDR1 is MNHEY and CDR2 is SMNVEV (reference sequence). The CDR3 consists of 12 residues. Chemo-refractory metastatic non-small-cell lung cancer patients were treated with focal radiation plus CTLA-4 blockade with ipilimumab. Sequencing was performed with immunoSEQ multiplex PCR; in TCRdb, only in-frame clones are kept and a portion is missing. Of around 130,000 clones detected, about 90% appear once; the ten largest clones hold approximately 6.6%. This record belongs to a study of radiotherapy plus CTLA-4 blockade in lung cancer. Study-wide findings and caveats: Early blood T cell clone dynamics, with interferon-beta, were reported to best predict response.

This clonotype was sampled from a human donor with non-small cell lung cancer that progressed on radiotherapy plus ipilimumab. The gene calls are TRBV27 and TRBJ2-3; D ambiguous. Sample: peripheral blood, taken from a patient treated with radiotherapy plus ipilimumab. CDR3 sequence: CASSPNEDTQYF. DNA of the CDR3: TGTGCCAGCAGTCCCAATGAAGATACGCAGTATTTT.